These 25 T cell receptor beta chains originate from one sample sequenced in a study of blood T cell repertoires in COVID-19. Assay: immunoSEQ multiplex PCR; the TCRdb copy retains only in-frame clones and omits some. The sample has about 310,000 clones, roughly 86% seen once. Sequencing input: peripheral blood. The receptors derive from a man aged 65 to 79 with acute or convalescent COVID-19.

The chain links TRBV19 to TRBJ1-1; a possible D gene is TRBD1 (6 bases). The CDR3 has 14 residues. Germline V gene sequence: CDR1 LNHDA, CDR2 SQIVND (reference sequence). V lost 4 bases and J lost 5, with 14 bases in between. The CDR3 coding sequence is TGTGCCAGTAGTAATCTGGGGGCCGATACTGAAGCTTTCTTT. The encoded protein is CASSNLGADTEAFF.

V is TRBV19 and J is TRBJ1-6, with 7 nucleotides matching TRBD1. CDR3 length equals 14 residues. CDR1 is LNHDA and CDR2 is SQIVND in the germline V gene (reference sequence). V lost 8 bases, J lost 4 bases, and 5 bases stayed unmatched. CDR3 nucleotides: TGTGCCAGTGGTGGACAGGCGTATAATTCACCCCTCCACTTT. This sequence encodes CASGGQAYNSPLHF.

The J gene is TRBJ2-1, the V gene TRBV6-5; maybe TRBD2 (5 bases). Germline loops: CDR1 MNHEY, CDR2 SVGAGI. The V and J ends lost 6 bases and 5 bases respectively, with 11 bases between them. CDR3 length: 13 amino acids. The CDR3 DNA reads TGTGCCAGCAGGGGAGCTACCCACAATGAGCAGTTCTTC. Its protein product is CASRGATHNEQFF.

The CDR3 spells CSAGTSGRLASTDTQYF. The CDR3 DNA reads TGCAGCGCCGGGACTAGCGGGAGACTAGCTAGCACAGATACGCAGTATTTT. The chain is built from TRBV29-1 and TRBJ2-3; TRBD2 agrees at 14 bases. Trimming cost V 7 bases and J 0 bases; bases outside gene matches: 9. Germline assignment: CDR1 SQVTM and CDR2 ANQGSEA. This CDR3 region has 17 residues.

The chain recombines TRBV5-1 with TRBJ2-1, with D maybe TRBD1 (7 bases). Germline V gene sequence: CDR1 SGHRS, CDR2 YFSETQ. The CDR3 covers 15 residues. Trimming cost V 0 bases and J 8 bases, with 15 bases left between them. The CDR3 DNA reads as TGCGCCAGCAGCTTGGGTAGGGGGCGCGGGGATGAGCAGTTCTTC. Translation gives CASSLGRGRGDEQFF.

This clone was found a few times. The chain has TRBV3-1 (or the pseudogene TRBV3-2) and TRBJ1-2; D is unclear. Trimming left V 4 bases short and J 1 base short, with 7 bases between. Germline CDR1 and CDR2: LGHDT and YNNKEL (reference sequence). The CDR3 runs 13 residues. The CDR3 here is CASSPEGNYGYTF. Written as DNA, the CDR3 is TGTGCCAGCAGCCCGGAGGGTAACTATGGCTACACCTTC.

V and J are TRBV10-2 and TRBJ2-1, with 11 bases matching TRBD2. The CDR3 has 15 residues. Per the germline V gene, CDR1 is WSHSY and CDR2 is SAAADI. Trimming at V came to 6 bases and at J to 6 bases, leaving 7 bases not matched to a gene. The CDR3 spells CASRPTSGRANEQFF. As DNA, the CDR3 is TGCGCCAGCAGACCCACTAGCGGGAGAGCCAATGAGCAGTTCTTC.

This sequence joins TRBV7-8 and TRBJ1-1, with 7 bases identical to TRBD1. With V trimmed by 5 bases and J by 2 bases, 5 bases remained unmatched. The CDR3 has 14 amino acids. The V gene's germline CDR1 is SGHVS and CDR2 FQNEAQ. The CDR3 loop is CASSKGTANTEAFF. CDR3 bases: TGTGCCAGCAGCAAAGGGACAGCCAACACTGAAGCTTTCTTT.

The chain couples TRBV27 to TRBJ1-1; TRBD1 agrees at 8 bases. V shed 3 bases, J shed 5 bases, and the junction held 5 bases outside the gene matches. The length of the CDR3 is 14 residues. Per the germline V gene, CDR1 is MNHEY and CDR2 is SMNVEV (reference sequence). As DNA, the CDR3 is TGTGCCAGCAGTTTCGACAGGGGTGGGACTGAAGCTTTCTTT. Translation: CASSFDRGGTEAFF.

This clone was seen only once. The rearrangement links TRBV11-3 to TRBJ2-1, with 7 bases identical to TRBD2. CDR1 is SGHNT and CDR2 is YENEEA in the germline V gene. There are 13 residues in the CDR3. The trim removed 5 bases at V and 12 bases at J, leaving 10 bases unmatched. The CDR3 DNA is TGTGCCAGCAGCCTAAACGGTCCGGGAGGGCAGTTCTTC. Its translation is CASSLNGPGGQFF. Combining the CDR3 with reference TRBV11-3 and TRBJ2-1 gives the whole variable domain EAGVVQSPRYKIIEKKQPVAFWCNPISGHNTLYWYLQNLGQGPELLIRYENEEAVDDSQLPKDRFSAERLKGVDSTLKIQPAELGDSAVYLCASSLNGPGGQFFGPGTRLTVL.

The CDR3 loop reads CASSLGTTKETQYF. The CDR3, as DNA: TGCGCCAGCAGCTTAGGGACTACCAAAGAGACCCAGTACTTC. The chain combines TRBV5-1 with TRBJ2-5, with 7 bases identical to TRBD2. CDR3 length: 14 residues. Germline V lookup: CDR1 SGHRS, CDR2 YFSETQ. Trimming removed 2 bases from V and 3 bases from J; junction bases left unmatched: 4.

CDR3 coding DNA: TGTGCCAGCAGTGACTCCCCGGGACAGGGTCAAGAGACCCAGTACTTC. Its translation is CASSDSPGQGQETQYF. The chain carries TRBV6-4 and TRBJ2-5, with TRBD1 identical over 9 bases. The CDR3 totals 16 residues. Germline values: CDR1 MRHNA, CDR2 SNTAGT. Trimming took 0 bases from V and 2 from J; bases not matched to a gene: 4.

This chain joins TRBV5-1 and TRBJ1-1, with 9 bases matching TRBD1. The CDR3 spans 15 residues. Germline-derived CDR1 and CDR2 are SGHRS and YFSETQ. J lost 3 bases, V lost 0 bases, and 3 bases had no gene match. CDR3 sequence: CASSLARTGDTEAFF. The CDR3 coding sequence is TGCGCCAGCAGCTTGGCTAGGACAGGGGACACTGAAGCTTTCTTT.

The rearrangement joins TRBV11-3 to TRBJ2-7; maybe TRBD1 (5 bases). The germline V gene has CDR1 SGHNT and CDR2 YENEEA. The CDR3 is made up of 15 amino acids. The V end was cut by 4 bases, the J end by 4 bases, with 17 bases between. CDR3 coding DNA: TGTGCCAGCAGCTACCAAACAGGACCTTCTTACGAGCAGTACTTC. This encodes CASSYQTGPSYEQYF.

This chain joins TRBV18 and TRBJ2-2, with D tentatively TRBD2 (6 bases). Germline V lookup: CDR1 KGHSH, CDR2 LQKENI. CDR3 length: 16 residues. V gave up 4 bases and J gave up 4 bases, with 16 bases separating them. CDR3 amino acids: CASSQVVEGSTGELFF. Written as DNA, the CDR3 is TGTGCCAGCTCACAAGTGGTGGAGGGAAGCACCGGGGAGCTGTTTTTT.

As to this clone: The identical CDR3 is also encoded by other nucleotide sequences in the sample. CDR3 loop: CASSLRTSGGTDTQYF. DNA of the CDR3: TGTGCCAGCAGCTTAAGGACTAGCGGGGGGACAGATACGCAGTATTTT. V is TRBV5-4 and J is TRBJ2-3; 14 positions agree with TRBD2. The CDR3 extends over 16 amino acids. The ends lost 2 bases at V and 3 bases at J; junction bases unmatched: 2. Per the germline V gene, CDR1 is SGHNT and CDR2 is YYREEE (reference sequence).

The chain joins TRBV4-2 to TRBJ1-6; D may be TRBD1 (5 bases). This CDR3 is built from 20 residues. Trimming shortened V by 0 bases and J by 1 base, and 19 bases separated the two germline ends. Per the germline V gene, CDR1 is LGHNA and CDR2 is YNFKEQ. The CDR3 reads CASSQDLSSGRGSYNSPLHF. CDR3 nucleotide sequence: TGTGCCAGCAGCCAAGATCTCTCCTCCGGGAGGGGTTCCTATAATTCACCCCTCCACTTT.

The chain recombines TRBV6-5 with TRBJ1-4; the D is unclear. This CDR3 is 13 amino acids long. The germline gives CDR1 MNHEY, CDR2 SVGAGI. V was cut by 6 bases and J by 4 bases, with 9 bases left in between. DNA for the CDR3: TGTGCCAGCAGAACTGGGAGTAATGAAAAACTGTTTTTT. This sequence encodes CASRTGSNEKLFF.

V is TRBV12-3 or TRBV12-4 and J is TRBJ2-7; 8 nucleotides align to TRBD2. The CDR3 runs to 13 residues. Trimming removed 3 bases from V and 7 bases from J; junction bases left unmatched: 5. DNA for the CDR3: TGTGCCAGCAGTTTCTCGGGAGGGCCTGAGCAGTACTTC. The encoded protein is CASSFSGGPEQYF.

CDR3 bases: TGCAGCGTTGAACCTTTCACAGGGCCCGAGCAGTACTTC. Translation: CSVEPFTGPEQYF. The chain uses TRBV29-1 and TRBJ2-7; weak D call: TRBD1 (6 bases). This CDR3 region has 13 residues. Trimming shortened V by 2 bases and J by 6 bases, and 14 bases separated the two germline ends. Germline V lookup: CDR1 SQVTM, CDR2 ANQGSEA.

This clone has only one observation. The CDR3 protein is CASSPFGQVNEKLFF. In DNA form, the CDR3 reads TGTGCCAGCAGTCCGTTCGGACAGGTTAATGAAAAACTGTTTTTT. This chain links TRBV28 with TRBJ1-4, with TRBD1 matching 7 bases. The trim removed 5 bases at V and 4 bases at J, leaving 7 bases unmatched. From germline, CDR1 is MDHEN and CDR2 SYDVKM. The length of the CDR3 is 15 residues. The full variable domain, completed using reference TRBV28 and TRBJ1-4, is DVKVTQSSRYLVKRTGEKVFLECVQDMDHENMFWYRQDPGLGLRLIYFSYDVKMKEKGDIPEGYSVSREKKERFSLILESASTNQTSMYLCASSPFGQVNEKLFFGSGTQLSVL.

This clone was seen more than once but under ten times. The V and J genes are TRBV7-9 and TRBJ2-3, with D possibly TRBD2 on 6 matching bases. Germline-derived CDR1 and CDR2 are SEHNR and FQNEAQ (reference sequence). The germline V and J ends were trimmed by 8 bases and 2 bases, with 17 bases remaining between them. This CDR3 is 15 amino acids long. In DNA, the CDR3 is TGTGCCAGCCACTCCACGCTAGCGAACACAGATACGCAGTATTTT. The encoded protein is CASHSTLANTDTQYF.

The chain employs TRBV11-2 and TRBJ1-6; D remains ambiguous. V was clipped by 4 bases and J by 7 bases, with 8 bases between them. This CDR3 region has 13 residues. Per the germline V gene, CDR1 is SGHAT and CDR2 is FQNNGV. In nucleotides, the CDR3 is TGTGCCAGCAGCTCTACTTCCAATTCACCCCTCCACTTT. As protein: CASSSTSNSPLHF.

The J gene is TRBJ2-5, the V gene TRBV6-2 or TRBV6-3, with a possible D match to TRBD2 (5 bases). Germline CDR1 MNHEY, CDR2 SVGEGT. This CDR3 is 11 amino acids long. Trimming removed 5 bases from V and 4 bases from J, with 5 bases in between. The CDR3 is CASSLAETQYF. The CDR3 DNA is TGTGCCAGCAGTCTAGCAGAGACCCAGTACTTC.

The gene calls are TRBV5-5 and TRBJ2-3; 9 bases fit TRBD2. V lost 4 bases to trimming and J lost 5 bases; unmatched junction nucleotides: 11. The CDR3 covers 16 residues. Germline-derived CDR1 and CDR2 are SGHKS and YYEKEE (reference sequence). The CDR3 reads CASSGLPSGVGDTQYF. CDR3 sequence (DNA): TGTGCCAGCAGCGGCCTACCTAGCGGGGTGGGAGATACGCAGTATTTT.